These 21 T cell receptor beta chains originate from one sample sequenced in a study of response to subunit inactivated influenza vaccine. TCRdb redid the calling of the RT-PCR reads with MiXCR, one entry per CDR3 protein. This table holds roughly 790,000 distinct CDR3 sequences, 21% found once. The sequenced sample was PBMCs from blood, obtained approximately 5 days after vaccination. These TCRs come from a man between 45 and 60 years old who received an inactivated influenza vaccine.

This clonotype is a singleton in its sample. This chain joins TRBV5-1 and TRBJ2-2; 7 bases align to TRBD1. This CDR3 has 14 residues. The germline V gene has CDR1 SGHRS and CDR2 YFSETQ. V shed 2 bases, J shed 6 bases, and the junction held 4 bases outside the gene matches. Here the CDR3 reads CASSFDRESGELFF. The CDR3 DNA reads TGCGCCAGCAGCTTTGACAGGGAGTCCGGGGAGCTGTTTTTT.

The chain has TRBV30 and TRBJ2-5; a possible D gene is TRBD1 (6 bases). The CDR3 runs 13 residues. Germline values: CDR1 GTSNPN, CDR2 SVGIG (reference sequence). V was pared by 2 bases and J by 2 bases, with 9 bases between. CDR3: CAWSRGFQETQYF. CDR3 bases: TGTGCCTGGAGTAGGGGGTTTCAAGAGACCCAGTACTTC.

There are a few counts of this clonotype. The chain uses TRBV10-2 and TRBJ2-7, with D perhaps matching TRBD2 (5 bases). The CDR3 is made up of 13 amino acids. Germline V gene sequence: CDR1 WSHSY, CDR2 SAAADI. The V end was cut by 8 bases, the J end by 2 bases, with 13 bases between. Here the CDR3 DNA reads TGCGCCAGCCTAGACTGGAGGACCTACGAGCAGTACTTC. Residues: CASLDWRTYEQYF.

At least ten counts were recorded for this clonotype. The chain couples TRBV24-1 to TRBJ2-3; TRBD2 agrees at 13 bases. Germline CDR1 reads KGHDR; CDR2 reads SFDVKD. This CDR3 region has 16 residues. Losses at the gene ends were 9 bases for V and 5 bases for J; bases not matched to a gene: 10. The CDR3 reads CATGTGLAGAVDTQYF. In nucleotides, the CDR3 is TGTGCCACCGGGACCGGACTAGCGGGAGCGGTAGATACGCAGTATTTT.

The chain uses TRBV12-3 or TRBV12-4 and TRBJ1-3; D call uncertain. Trimming left V 2 bases short and J 4 bases short, with 9 bases between. The CDR3 sequence is 14 residues long. The CDR3 DNA reads as TGTGCCAGCAGTTTAAGGATATTGGGAAACACCATATATTTT. This translates into CASSLRILGNTIYF.

This clonotype was observed a few times. The V call is TRBV5-1, the J call TRBJ2-3, with 8 bases aligning to TRBD2. The CDR3 contains 15 residues. V shed 4 bases and J 4 bases; nucleotides not matched to a gene: 8. Germline CDR1 reads SGHRS; CDR2 reads YFSETQ. The CDR3 loop is CASSHGLAGPDTQYF. The CDR3 DNA follows: TGCGCCAGCAGCCACGGACTAGCTGGTCCAGATACGCAGTATTTT. The whole variable domain, remainder taken from reference TRBV5-1 and TRBJ2-3, is KAGVTQTPRYLIKTRGQQVTLSCSPISGHRSVSWYQQTPGQGLQFLFEYFSETQRNKGNFPGRFSGRQFSNSRSEMNVSTLELGDSALYLCASSHGLAGPDTQYFGPGTRLTVL.

This clonotype has at least ten counts. The rearrangement joins TRBV20-1 to TRBJ2-5; D perhaps matches TRBD2 (5 bases). In germline, CDR1 is DFQATT, CDR2 SNEGSKA (reference sequence). This CDR3 has 13 amino acids. V dropped 2 bases and J dropped 5 bases, with 12 bases sitting between them. The CDR3: CSARRENWETQYF. CDR3 coding DNA: TGCAGTGCTAGAAGGGAGAATTGGGAGACCCAGTACTTC.

This chain uses TRBV20-1 with TRBJ2-3; no clear D gene. The CDR3 runs 13 residues. Per germline, CDR1 DFQATT and CDR2 SNEGSKA (reference sequence). Trimming pared 1 base from V and 2 bases from J, leaving 7 bases between. The CDR3 loop reads CSARGWNTDTQYF. The CDR3 DNA sequence: TGCAGTGCTAGAGGTTGGAACACAGATACGCAGTATTTT.

Note on this clonotype: At one of its ends the junction is not consistent with the germline gene, which may arise from a read error. V gene TRBV20-1 combines with J gene TRBJ2-2, with TRBD2 matching over 12 bases. This CDR3 contains 17 residues. Germline V CDR1 and CDR2: DFQATT, SNEGSKA (reference sequence). CDR3: CCASGLAGGANTGELFF. The CDR3 DNA reads TGCTGTGCTAGTGGCCTAGCGGGGGGGGCGAACACCGGGGAGCTGTTTTTT.

This chain joins TRBV20-1 and TRBJ2-1; D might be TRBD2 (6 bases). Trimming removed 5 bases at V and 0 bases at J, with 11 bases between. CDR3 length: 14 amino acids. The germline gives CDR1 DFQATT, CDR2 SNEGSKA (reference sequence). The CDR3: CSAGRGLSYNEQFF. CDR3 DNA sequence: TGCAGTGCTGGGCGGGGCCTCTCCTACAATGAGCAGTTCTTC.

There are a few counts of this clonotype. The chain has TRBV6-2 or TRBV6-3 and TRBJ2-1; D call uncertain. CDR3 length: 16 amino acids. The ends were cut back, 6 bases at V and 0 bases at J, with 15 bases in the middle. Germline loops: CDR1 MNHEY, CDR2 SVGEGT. The CDR3 protein is CASRSGGLSSYNEQFF. The DNA for the CDR3 is TGTGCCAGCAGATCCGGCGGCCTCAGCTCCTACAATGAGCAGTTCTTC.

The J gene is TRBJ2-2, the V gene TRBV15; 7 bases agree with TRBD1. After removal of 1 base from V and 6 bases from J, the junction contained 8 bases not matched to a gene. Per germline, CDR1 LNHNV and CDR2 YYDKDF (reference sequence). The CDR3 has 16 residues. This CDR3 is CATSRAPGQLAGELFF. The DNA of the CDR3 is TGTGCCACCAGCAGAGCACCGGGACAGTTGGCCGGGGAGCTGTTTTTT.

The chain employs TRBV5-5 and TRBJ2-4; the match to TRBD2 covers 9 bases. Trimming cost V 0 bases and J 6 bases; bases outside gene matches: 4. The CDR3 has 15 residues. Germline CDR1 and CDR2: SGHKS and YYEKEE (reference sequence). CDR3 in amino acids: CASSLVGSGGNIQYF. Here the CDR3 DNA reads TGTGCCAGCAGCTTGGTGGGTAGCGGGGGAAACATTCAGTACTTC. The complete variable domain, with remaining parts taken from reference TRBV5-5 and TRBJ2-4, reads DAGVTQSPTHLIKTRGQQVTLRCSPISGHKSVSWYQQVLGQGPQFIFQYYEKEERGRGNFPDRFSARQFPNYSSELNVNALLLGDSALYLCASSLVGSGGNIQYFGAGTRLSVL.

The chain carries TRBV10-3 and TRBJ2-7, with TRBD1 as a possible D gene (6 bases). Trimming stripped 3 bases from V and 2 bases from J, with 14 bases between. Germline values: CDR1 ENHRY, CDR2 SYGVKD. The CDR3 runs to 15 residues. CDR3 coding DNA: TGTGCCATCAGTGAACGACAGGTACTAACCTACGAGCAGTACTTC. It translates to CAISERQVLTYEQYF.

This clonotype was detected ten times or more. The chain uses TRBV7-9 and TRBJ2-1; either TRBD1 or TRBD2 may supply D (6 bases each). Germline lookup yields CDR1 SEHNR and CDR2 FQNEAQ (reference sequence). The CDR3 has 15 amino acids. Trimming left V 5 bases short and J 6 bases short, with 17 bases between. The CDR3 is CASSREGGPLNEQFF. Written as DNA, the CDR3 is TGTGCCAGCAGCCGCGAGGGGGGCCCTCTCAATGAGCAGTTCTTC. Full variable domain (rest looked up from reference TRBV7-9 and TRBJ2-1): DTGVSQNPRHKITKRGQNVTFRCDPISEHNRLYWYRQTLGQGPEFLTYFQNEAQLEKSRLLSDRFSAERPKGSFSTLEIQRTEQGDSAMYLCASSREGGPLNEQFFGPGTRLTVL.

The V call is TRBV20-1, the J call TRBJ2-5, with D maybe TRBD2 (5 bases). The CDR3 sequence is 17 residues long. Germline V gives CDR1 DFQATT, CDR2 SNEGSKA (reference sequence). V gave up 0 bases and J gave up 5 bases, with 22 bases separating them. CDR3 residues: CSARDLGEDSAWETQYF. The CDR3 DNA reads as TGCAGTGCTAGAGATCTCGGCGAGGACTCAGCGTGGGAGACCCAGTACTTC.

This clonotype was seen a few times. This chain links TRBV3-1 with TRBJ2-1; 8 bases match TRBD2. V lost 4 bases, J lost 9 bases, and 8 bases stayed unmatched. Germline loops: CDR1 LGHDT, CDR2 YNNKEL (reference sequence). The CDR3 runs 14 residues. The CDR3 nucleotides read TGTGCCAGCAGCCTATTTGGCGGGAGGTCTGAGCAGTTCTTC. Its translation: CASSLFGGRSEQFF.

This clonotype was counted between two and nine times. The CDR3 region is CSASTTESRTKNIQYF. The CDR3 DNA follows: TGCAGTGCTAGCACAACAGAAAGCAGGACCAAAAACATTCAGTACTTC. The chain links TRBV20-1 to TRBJ2-4; D remains ambiguous. Germline V CDR1 and CDR2: DFQATT, SNEGSKA (reference sequence). The CDR3 extends over 16 amino acids. Trimming took off 3 bases at V and 2 bases at J, with 17 bases between the two ends.

This clonotype was found a few times. The J gene is TRBJ1-5, the V gene TRBV12-3 or TRBV12-4; D unclear. The CDR3 covers 13 residues. Trimming removed 1 base at V and 11 bases at J, with 12 bases between. DNA of the CDR3: TGTGCCAGCAGTTTAGGTAGCGGCGGAACCCAGCATTTT. This encodes CASSLGSGGTQHF.

This clonotype came up a few times. J is TRBJ2-3 and V is TRBV7-2, with TRBD2 matching 9 bases. The CDR3 has 17 amino acids. Germline V gives CDR1 SGHTA, CDR2 FQGNSA. J was trimmed by 1 base and V by 5 bases; bases with no gene match: 10. CDR3 loop: CASSPRRVAGGTDTQYF. For the CDR3, the DNA is TGTGCCAGCAGCCCCCGTCGAGTAGCGGGGGGCACAGATACGCAGTATTTT.

The chain recombines TRBV5-1 with TRBJ2-5; TRBD2 matches 12 bases. The CDR3 runs 15 residues. Germline assignment: CDR1 SGHRS and CDR2 YFSETQ. J gave up 2 bases and V 4 bases, and 3 bases lay outside the gene matches. The CDR3 nucleotides are TGCGCCAGCAGCACTAGCGGGGGGACTCAAGAGACCCAGTACTTC. Residues: CASSTSGGTQETQYF. The complete variable domain, with remaining parts taken from reference TRBV5-1 and TRBJ2-5, reads KAGVTQTPRYLIKTRGQQVTLSCSPISGHRSVSWYQQTPGQGLQFLFEYFSETQRNKGNFPGRFSGRQFSNSRSEMNVSTLELGDSALYLCASSTSGGTQETQYFGPGTRLLVL.